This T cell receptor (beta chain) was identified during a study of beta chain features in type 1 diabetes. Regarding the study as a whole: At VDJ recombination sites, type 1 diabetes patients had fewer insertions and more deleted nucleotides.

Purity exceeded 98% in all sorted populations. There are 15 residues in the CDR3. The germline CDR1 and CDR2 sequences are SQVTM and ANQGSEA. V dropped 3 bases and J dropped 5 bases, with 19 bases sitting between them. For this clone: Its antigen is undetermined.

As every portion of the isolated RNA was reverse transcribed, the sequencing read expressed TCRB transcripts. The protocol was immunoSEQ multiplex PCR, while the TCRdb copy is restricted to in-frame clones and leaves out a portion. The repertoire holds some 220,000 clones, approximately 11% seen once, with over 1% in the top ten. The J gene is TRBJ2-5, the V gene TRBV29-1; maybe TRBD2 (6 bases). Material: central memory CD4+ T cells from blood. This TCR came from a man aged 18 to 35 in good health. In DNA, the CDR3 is TGCAGCGTTGATCCAGCGGATGGGGCGGGGGAGACCCAGTACTTC. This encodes CSVDPADGAGETQYF.